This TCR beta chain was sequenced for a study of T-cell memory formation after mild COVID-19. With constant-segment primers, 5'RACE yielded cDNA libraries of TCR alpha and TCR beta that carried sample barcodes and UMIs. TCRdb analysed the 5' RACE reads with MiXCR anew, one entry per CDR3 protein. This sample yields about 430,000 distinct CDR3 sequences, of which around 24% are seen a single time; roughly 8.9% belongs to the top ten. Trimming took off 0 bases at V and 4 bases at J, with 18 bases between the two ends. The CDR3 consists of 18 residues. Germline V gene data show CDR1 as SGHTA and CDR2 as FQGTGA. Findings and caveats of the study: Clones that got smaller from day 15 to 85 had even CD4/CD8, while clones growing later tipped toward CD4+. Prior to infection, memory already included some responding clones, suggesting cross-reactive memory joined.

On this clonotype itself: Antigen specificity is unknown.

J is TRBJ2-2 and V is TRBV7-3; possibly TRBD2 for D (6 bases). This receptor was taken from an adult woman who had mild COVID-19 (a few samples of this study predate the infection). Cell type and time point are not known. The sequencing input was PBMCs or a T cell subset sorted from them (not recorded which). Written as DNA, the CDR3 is TGTGCCAGCAGCTTAACCGGGACTCTTCCCCCGGGCACCGGGGAGCTGTTTTTT. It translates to CASSLTGTLPPGTGELFF.